This TCR beta chain appears in the sequencing data of a study of blood T cell repertoires in COVID-19. Study information: From the United States, Italy and Spain came samples of acute and convalescent COVID-19. Sample material is recorded as cDNA or gDNA derived from T cells, B-cell-depleted T cells, or PBMCs.

Source study methods: Cell counts per sample came from amplifying reference gene primers. Measured with immunoSEQ multiplex PCR; TCRdb has only the in-frame clones, and not every one. Clonal size and the V and J genes are those of that table, whereas D and trimming came from the DNA. The sample records 130,000 or so clones, 86% being singletons. This clone was recorded at least ten times. Specimen: peripheral blood. The sequence derives from an older woman with acute or convalescent COVID-19.

The DNA for the CDR3 is TGTGCTAGTGGTTTGTCACTAGCGGGGTTCACCGGGGAGCTGTTTTTT. Amino acids: CASGLSLAGFTGELFF. The V gene is TRBV12-5, the J gene TRBJ2-2; TRBD2 matches 10 bases. The ends lost 2 bases at V and 4 bases at J; junction bases unmatched: 4. Germline V CDR1 and CDR2: LGHNT, FRNRAP. The CDR3 consists of 16 residues.